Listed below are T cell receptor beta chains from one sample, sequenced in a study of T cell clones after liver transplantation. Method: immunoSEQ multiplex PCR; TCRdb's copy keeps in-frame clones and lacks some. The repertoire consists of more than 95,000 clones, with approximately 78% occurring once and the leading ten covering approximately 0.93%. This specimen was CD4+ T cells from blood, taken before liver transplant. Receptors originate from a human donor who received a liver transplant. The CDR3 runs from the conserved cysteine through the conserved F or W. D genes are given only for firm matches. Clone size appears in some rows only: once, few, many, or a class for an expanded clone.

CDR3 DNA: TGTGCCAGCAGCTTACAGGGAGCCAAAAACATTCAGTACTTC
CDR3 protein: CASSLQGAKNIQYF
V gene: TRBV11-2
clone size: NA
J gene: TRBJ2-4
D gene: NA

CDR3 DNA: TGTGCCAGCAGTGAAGTTCATTTTAGCAATCAGCCCCAGCATTTT
CDR3 protein: CASSEVHFSNQPQHF
V gene: TRBV6-1
clone size: NA
J gene: TRBJ1-5
D gene: NA

CDR3 DNA: TGCGCCAGCAGCCAAGAAGACGGAATTTCCTACGAGCAGTACTTC
CDR3 protein: CASSQEDGISYEQYF
V gene: TRBV4-3
clone size: few
J gene: TRBJ2-7
D gene: NA

CDR3 DNA: TGTGCCAGCAGGGGGTTCCGGGACAGTCACGGCTACACCTTC
CDR3 protein: CASRGFRDSHGYTF
V gene: TRBV27
clone size: NA
J gene: TRBJ1-2
D gene: TRBD1

CDR3 DNA: TGTGCCAGCAGTTCGGGGCGTCAAGAGACCCAGTACTTC
CDR3 protein: CASSSGRQETQYF
V gene: TRBV2
clone size: NA
J gene: TRBJ2-5
D gene: NA

CDR3 DNA: TGCGCCAGCAGCCAAGATTGGCAGCCACCCTACGAGCAGTACTTC
CDR3 protein: CASSQDWQPPYEQYF
V gene: TRBV4-1
clone size: once
J gene: TRBJ2-7
D gene: NA

CDR3 DNA: TGTGCCAGCAGCCTCAGGGGAGGCACCGGGGAGCTGTTTTTT
CDR3 protein: CASSLRGGTGELFF
V gene: TRBV7-2
clone size: once
J gene: TRBJ2-2
D gene: NA

CDR3 DNA: TGTGCCAGTAGTATGGGGGACAGGGGACACACCGGGGAGCTGTTTTTT
CDR3 protein: CASSMGDRGHTGELFF
V gene: TRBV19
clone size: NA
J gene: TRBJ2-2
D gene: TRBD1

CDR3 DNA: TGTGCCAGCAGTGGACAGGGGGCAGGTCAGCCCCAGCATTTT
CDR3 protein: CASSGQGAGQPQHF
V gene: TRBV25-1
clone size: NA
J gene: TRBJ1-5
D gene: TRBD1

CDR3 DNA: TGTGCCAGCAGCTCAAGGAAGGGGGATACCTACGAGCAGTACTTC
CDR3 protein: CASSSRKGDTYEQYF
V gene: TRBV9
clone size: NA
J gene: TRBJ2-7
D gene: NA

CDR3 DNA: TGTGCCAGCAGTTACTTCGGACAGGGACGATCTGGAAACACCATATATTTT
CDR3 protein: CASSYFGQGRSGNTIYF
V gene: TRBV28
clone size: NA
J gene: TRBJ1-3
D gene: TRBD1

CDR3 DNA: TGTGCCAGCAGCCCGCGATTCGCGGGTATGGACTATGGCTACACCTTC
CDR3 protein: CASSPRFAGMDYGYTF
V gene: TRBV9
clone size: NA
J gene: TRBJ1-2
D gene: NA

CDR3 DNA: TGTGCCAGCAGCTCTGGACAGGGGGTGCTTGACTATGGCTACACCTTC
CDR3 protein: CASSSGQGVLDYGYTF
V gene: TRBV5-4
clone size: NA
J gene: TRBJ1-2
D gene: TRBD1

CDR3 DNA: TGTGCCAGCAGTGAATTAGGGACAGGAGGAGAGGAGCAGTACTTC
CDR3 protein: CASSELGTGGEEQYF
V gene: TRBV25-1
clone size: NA
J gene: TRBJ2-7
D gene: TRBD1

CDR3 DNA: TGTGCCAGCAGCTCGGCAGGGGCTGGAAACACCATATATTTT
CDR3 protein: CASSSAGAGNTIYF
V gene: TRBV5-6
clone size: NA
J gene: TRBJ1-3
D gene: NA

CDR3 DNA: TGTGCCAGCAGTTTAACGGGAGAGACCCAGTACTTC
CDR3 protein: CASSLTGETQYF
V gene: TRBV27
clone size: NA
J gene: TRBJ2-5
D gene: NA

CDR3 DNA: TGTGCCAGCAGTCTTTCCCTATCCCTCTCCTACAATGAGCAGTTCTTC
CDR3 protein: CASSLSLSLSYNEQFF
V gene: TRBV28
clone size: NA
J gene: TRBJ2-1
D gene: NA

CDR3 DNA: TGCGCCAGCAGTCCGGCGAACTACACCTTC
CDR3 protein: CASSPANYTF
V gene: TRBV23-1
clone size: NA
J gene: TRBJ1-2
D gene: NA

CDR3 DNA: TGTGCCAGCAGCGTAGAAGGAGGGCTCGGTGGCTACACCTTC
CDR3 protein: CASSVEGGLGGYTF
V gene: TRBV9
clone size: once
J gene: TRBJ1-2
D gene: NA

CDR3 DNA: TGCGCCAGCAGCGGCGACAGGGGACCCCTCCACTTT
CDR3 protein: CASSGDRGPLHF
V gene: TRBV5-1
clone size: once
J gene: TRBJ1-6
D gene: TRBD1

CDR3 DNA: TGCGCCAGCCGCCCCGGGGACGGAGGAAACACCATATATTTT
CDR3 protein: CASRPGDGGNTIYF
V gene: TRBV5-1
clone size: few
J gene: TRBJ1-3
D gene: NA

CDR3 DNA: TGTGCCATCAGTGAGACTGGAAACACCATATATTTT
CDR3 protein: CAISETGNTIYF
V gene: TRBV10-3
clone size: NA
J gene: TRBJ1-3
D gene: NA

CDR3 DNA: TGTGCCAGCAGTTTATCGGGCGGGACTTCCGTGCAGACCCAGTACTTC
CDR3 protein: CASSLSGGTSVQTQYF
V gene: TRBV27
clone size: NA
J gene: TRBJ2-5
D gene: NA

CDR3 DNA: TGTGCCAGTAGTACGGGGGGCCTCGACAGCCGCTACACCTTC
CDR3 protein: CASSTGGLDSRYTF
V gene: TRBV19
clone size: NA
J gene: TRBJ1-2
D gene: NA

CDR3 DNA: TGTGCCAGCAGCTTTGCGGGGTCCTACGATGAGCAGTTCTTC
CDR3 protein: CASSFAGSYDEQFF
V gene: TRBV7-8
clone size: NA
J gene: TRBJ2-1
D gene: NA

CDR3 DNA: TGTGCCAGCAGCCCAGCGAGCGGCTCCTACAATGAGCAGTTCTTC
CDR3 protein: CASSPASGSYNEQFF
V gene: TRBV7-6
clone size: NA
J gene: TRBJ2-1
D gene: NA

CDR3 DNA: TGTGCCAGCTCACCACAGGGAAGCTCCTACGAGCAGTACTTC
CDR3 protein: CASSPQGSSYEQYF
V gene: TRBV18
clone size: NA
J gene: TRBJ2-7
D gene: NA

CDR3 DNA: TGTGCCAGCAGGAAGCAGGGTGTGACCGGGGAGCTGTTTTTT
CDR3 protein: CASRKQGVTGELFF
V gene: TRBV7-3
clone size: NA
J gene: TRBJ2-2
D gene: NA

CDR3 DNA: TGCGCCAGCAAATTAGCGGGGGGAGCCGCCGGGGAGCTGTTTTTT
CDR3 protein: CASKLAGGAAGELFF
V gene: TRBV4-3
clone size: NA
J gene: TRBJ2-2
D gene: TRBD2

CDR3 DNA: TGTGCCAGCAGCTTAGTTGAGGGACAGAACCTCTACGAGCAGTACTTC
CDR3 protein: CASSLVEGQNLYEQYF
V gene: TRBV7-8
clone size: NA
J gene: TRBJ2-7
D gene: TRBD1

CDR3 DNA: TGTGCCAGCAGTTTTCTAGTTAGCTCTGGGGCCAACGTCCTGACTTTC
CDR3 protein: CASSFLVSSGANVLTF
V gene: TRBV27
clone size: NA
J gene: TRBJ2-6
D gene: NA

CDR3 DNA: TGCAGCGTCAGCCGGGACCACCCCTCCGGGACCCAGTACTTC
CDR3 protein: CSVSRDHPSGTQYF
V gene: TRBV29-1
clone size: NA
J gene: TRBJ2-5
D gene: NA

CDR3 DNA: TGTGCCAGCAGTTTCCGGTCACCCTCAGGGGGAGGCTACACCTTC
CDR3 protein: CASSFRSPSGGGYTF
V gene: TRBV28
clone size: NA
J gene: TRBJ1-2
D gene: TRBD1

CDR3 DNA: TGCGCCAGCAGCGCTGGGGGCCTCGCAACTAATGAAAAACTGTTTTTT
CDR3 protein: CASSAGGLATNEKLFF
V gene: TRBV5-1
clone size: NA
J gene: TRBJ1-4
D gene: NA

CDR3 DNA: TGTGCCAGCAGTTTCCTCACGACAGGGGAGACCCACGAGCAGTACTTC
CDR3 protein: CASSFLTTGETHEQYF
V gene: TRBV27
clone size: once
J gene: TRBJ2-7
D gene: TRBD1

CDR3 DNA: TGTGCCACCAGCTGGGCGGAACTCTCTGAAGCTTTCTTT
CDR3 protein: CATSWAELSEAFF
V gene: TRBV2
clone size: NA
J gene: TRBJ1-1
D gene: NA

CDR3 DNA: TGTGCCAGCAGCCTAGCAGGGGGCGGTAATTCACCCCTCCACTTT
CDR3 protein: CASSLAGGGNSPLHF
V gene: TRBV7-9
clone size: NA
J gene: TRBJ1-6
D gene: TRBD1

CDR3 DNA: TGTGCCAGCAAAAAGGACAGGGAGATAAAAAATGGCTACACCTTC
CDR3 protein: CASKKDREIKNGYTF
V gene: TRBV6-5
clone size: NA
J gene: TRBJ1-2
D gene: TRBD1

CDR3 DNA: TGCGCCAGCAGCCCCGCGGGGGGTAATGAGCAGTTCTTC
CDR3 protein: CASSPAGGNEQFF
V gene: TRBV5-1
clone size: NA
J gene: TRBJ2-1
D gene: TRBD2

CDR3 DNA: TGCGCCAGCAGCCCGCTCAGCCAGGGGGAGCTGTTTTTT
CDR3 protein: CASSPLSQGELFF
V gene: TRBV4-3
clone size: NA
J gene: TRBJ2-2
D gene: NA

CDR3 DNA: TGTGCCGCTCAGCCGGGGGTTAGCACAGATACGCAGTATTTT
CDR3 protein: CAAQPGVSTDTQYF
V gene: TRBV5-4
clone size: few
J gene: TRBJ2-3
D gene: NA

CDR3 DNA: TGTGCCAGTAGTATGGAGGGGCGTAGCAATCAGCCCCAGCATTTT
CDR3 protein: CASSMEGRSNQPQHF
V gene: TRBV19
clone size: few
J gene: TRBJ1-5
D gene: NA

CDR3 DNA: TGTGCCAGCAGCAAGGGGCTGGGGGTAAACGAGCAGTACTTC
CDR3 protein: CASSKGLGVNEQYF
V gene: TRBV9
clone size: NA
J gene: TRBJ2-7
D gene: NA

CDR3 DNA: TGTGCCAGCAGTTCCGACAGGGGTGGCTACACCTTC
CDR3 protein: CASSSDRGGYTF
V gene: TRBV27
clone size: NA
J gene: TRBJ1-2
D gene: TRBD1

CDR3 DNA: TGCGCCAGCAGCTTAGTAGGGGTAACCTACGAGCAGTACTTC
CDR3 protein: CASSLVGVTYEQYF
V gene: TRBV5-1
clone size: NA
J gene: TRBJ2-7
D gene: NA

CDR3 DNA: TGTGCCAGTACCCCCACGGGCGCCGGTAGCTCCTACAATGAGCAGTTCTTC
CDR3 protein: CASTPTGAGSSYNEQFF
V gene: TRBV19
clone size: NA
J gene: TRBJ2-1
D gene: NA

CDR3 DNA: TGTGCCAGCAGCCTAACCGGGACAGATTTCAGTGAGCAGTTCTTC
CDR3 protein: CASSLTGTDFSEQFF
V gene: TRBV7-2
clone size: NA
J gene: TRBJ2-1
D gene: TRBD1

CDR3 DNA: TGCGCCAGCAGTGAGGAGGCCTTCTACAATGAGCAGTTCTTC
CDR3 protein: CASSEEAFYNEQFF
V gene: TRBV10-2
clone size: NA
J gene: TRBJ2-1
D gene: NA

CDR3 DNA: TGTGCCAGCAGCTTAGGTAGAGGCAGAAATAATGAAAAACTGTTTTTT
CDR3 protein: CASSLGRGRNNEKLFF
V gene: TRBV7-8
clone size: NA
J gene: TRBJ1-4
D gene: NA

CDR3 DNA: TGTGCCAGCAGCTCGGGACAGGGAATAGTTAGAACTGAAGCTTTCTTT
CDR3 protein: CASSSGQGIVRTEAFF
V gene: TRBV7-2
clone size: NA
J gene: TRBJ1-1
D gene: TRBD1

CDR3 DNA: TGTGCCAGTAGAGCTAGCGGAGAGACCCAGTACTTC
CDR3 protein: CASRASGETQYF
V gene: TRBV19
clone size: NA
J gene: TRBJ2-5
D gene: TRBD2

CDR3 DNA: TGTGCCAGCTCACCGTCCCCTAGTCAGCCCCAGCATTTT
CDR3 protein: CASSPSPSQPQHF
V gene: TRBV18
clone size: NA
J gene: TRBJ1-5
D gene: NA

CDR3 DNA: TGTGCCAGCAGCCCATTTCTAGCGGGGGGTGGCGGGGAGCTGTTTTTT
CDR3 protein: CASSPFLAGGGGELFF
V gene: TRBV2
clone size: NA
J gene: TRBJ2-2
D gene: TRBD2

CDR3 DNA: TGTGCCAGCAGTGGGGGTAGCGGGAGGAGCCGCAATGAGCAGTTCTTC
CDR3 protein: CASSGGSGRSRNEQFF
V gene: TRBV6-4
clone size: NA
J gene: TRBJ2-1
D gene: TRBD2

CDR3 DNA: TGCGCCAGCAGCAAGGGACAGTATCCAACTAATGAAAAACTGTTTTTT
CDR3 protein: CASSKGQYPTNEKLFF
V gene: TRBV5-1
clone size: NA
J gene: TRBJ1-4
D gene: TRBD1